This T cell receptor (beta chain) was obtained from a study of blood T cell repertoires in COVID-19. This CDR3 has 15 amino acids. Looked up from germline, CDR1 is MNHEY and CDR2 is SVGAGI. The V and J ends lost 3 bases and 0 bases respectively, with 9 bases between them. A word on this clone: Other DNA sequences in this specimen translate into the identical CDR3.

Authors' processing steps: Amplification with reference gene primers provided the estimates of nucleated cell counts. Profiled with immunoSEQ multiplex PCR; TCRdb holds only in-frame clones, not every one. That table gives V, J and clone size, and the DNA gave D and trimming. Of tens of thousands of clones detected, 80% to 90% appear once; the ten largest clones hold 7% to 9%. The receptor was derived from a woman aged 70 to 79 with acute or convalescent COVID-19. The chain is built from TRBV6-5 and TRBJ1-5; D gene uncertain. Specimen: peripheral blood. This chain's CDR3 is CASSYSVDSNQPQHF. CDR3 DNA sequence: TGTGCCAGCAGTTATAGCGTTGATAGCAATCAGCCCCAGCATTTT.